What follows is one T cell receptor (beta chain) and its context. The sample originates from a study of blood T cell repertoires in COVID-19. Germline CDR1 is LGHDT and CDR2 is YNNKEL (reference sequence). CDR3 length: 16 amino acids. Trimming stripped 0 bases from V and 8 bases from J, with 17 bases between. Generated by immunoSEQ multiplex PCR, the TCRdb table keeps only in-frame clones and is missing some. The data show about 400,000 clones, with more than 85% seen just once and about 2.7% held by the top ten. The sequence derives from a woman aged 30 to 39 who had recovered from COVID-19. Sequences were obtained from PBMCs or T cells enriched from blood (not recorded which). The chain couples TRBV3-1 (or the pseudogene TRBV3-2) to TRBJ2-1; tentative D call: TRBD1 (5 bases). CDR3 bases: TGTGCCAGCAGCCAAGATTCAAGGGGTCTATGGCATGAGCAGTTCTTC. Protein sequence: CASSQDSRGLWHEQFF.